These 14 T cell receptor beta chains were all obtained from the same sample, sequenced in a study of T cells in Graves' hyperthyroidism and ophthalmopathy. Amplification targeted TCR beta CDR3 regions from RNA transcripts. TCR CDR3 regions were first amplified by RT-PCR with HTBI primers. TCRdb fed the multiplex PCR reads into MiXCR, producing one record per CDR3 protein. The sample holds hundreds of thousands of distinct CDR3 sequences; roughly 20% are singletons and the top ten take 16%. The specimen sequenced was blood. The receptors were gathered from a woman in her fifties or sixties with Graves' hyperthyroidism that later progressed to Graves' ophthalmopathy.

The rearrangement joins TRBV15 to TRBJ1-4; no definite D call. Trimming stripped 0 bases from V and 0 bases from J, with 5 bases between. The CDR3 extends over 15 amino acids. CDR1 and CDR2 from the germline V gene are LNHNV and YYDKDF (reference sequence). CDR3 coding DNA: TGTGCCACCAGCAGAGAGGCAGCAACTAATGAAAAACTGTTTTTT. It encodes CATSREAATNEKLFF.

This clonotype has just one count. CDR3 in amino acids: CSAVRTQRFSGANVLTF. CDR3 nucleotide sequence: TGCAGTGCTGTCCGGACACAGAGATTCTCTGGGGCCAACGTCCTGACTTTC. J is TRBJ2-6 and V is TRBV20-1; a weak D match, TRBD1 (5 bases). The CDR3 has 17 residues. Trimming removed 5 bases from V and 0 bases from J, with 17 bases in between. Germline CDR1 DFQATT, CDR2 SNEGSKA (reference sequence).

On this clonotype: Relative to the germline gene, one junction end is altered; a read error may explain this. The J gene is TRBJ2-1, the V gene TRBV9, with 9 bases identical to TRBD2. CDR1 and CDR2 (germline): SGDLS, YYNGEE. This CDR3 comprises 15 residues. The CDR3 reads CASSVVAGVNNGQFF. The CDR3 DNA follows: TGTGCCAGCAGCGTAGTAGCGGGGGTAAACAATGGGCAGTTCTTC.

The V and J genes are TRBV5-6 and TRBJ2-5; no firm D call. The germline V gene has CDR1 SGHDT and CDR2 YYEEEE. The CDR3 totals 19 residues. Trimming removed 0 bases from V and 1 base from J, with 22 bases in between. CDR3 nucleotide sequence: TGTGCCAGCAGCTTGGGGGGTATGGGTTTACCTGAACTCCAAGAGACCCAGTACTTC. It is translated as CASSLGGMGLPELQETQYF.

This chain links TRBV28 with TRBJ2-7, with 9 bases identical to TRBD1. This CDR3 comprises 15 residues. J was trimmed by 5 bases and V by 6 bases; bases with no gene match: 11. Germline V lookup: CDR1 MDHEN, CDR2 SYDVKM. The CDR3 nucleotides are TGTGCCAGCAGAGGGACCGGGACAGGGTCTGACGAGCAGTACTTC. It yields the protein CASRGTGTGSDEQYF.

In its sample, this clonotype was seen a few times. The chain is built from TRBV5-1 and TRBJ2-2; 7 bases line up with TRBD1. This CDR3 is 16 amino acids long. V lost 9 bases and J lost 5; bases outside the gene matches: 16. Germline V CDR1 and CDR2: SGHRS, YFSETQ. The CDR3 DNA follows: TGCGCCACACGGGACGACAGGGTAAAGGGGACCGGGGAGCTGTTTTTT. Its translation is CATRDDRVKGTGELFF. Full variable domain (missing parts from reference TRBV5-1 and TRBJ2-2): KAGVTQTPRYLIKTRGQQVTLSCSPISGHRSVSWYQQTPGQGLQFLFEYFSETQRNKGNFPGRFSGRQFSNSRSEMNVSTLELGDSALYLCATRDDRVKGTGELFFGEGSRLTVL.

This clonotype has a handful of counts. V gene TRBV27 combines with J gene TRBJ2-7; possibly TRBD1 for D (5 bases). The CDR3 has 13 residues. Per germline, CDR1 MNHEY and CDR2 SMNVEV (reference sequence). The V end was cut by 5 bases, the J end by 2 bases, with 10 bases between. The CDR3 bases are TGTGCCAGCAGTCAAAGGGGCCCCTACGAGCAGTACTTC. It specifies CASSQRGPYEQYF.

The chain uses TRBV20-1 and TRBJ2-6; 7 bases are shared with TRBD1. The trim removed 5 bases at V and 3 bases at J, leaving 4 bases unmatched. Germline CDR1 and CDR2: DFQATT and SNEGSKA (reference sequence). The CDR3 sequence is 14 residues long. This chain's CDR3 is CSARTGGGANVLTF. CDR3 bases: TGCAGTGCTCGGACAGGCGGTGGGGCCAACGTCCTGACTTTC.

This clonotype has a count of ten or more. The chain employs TRBV11-1 and TRBJ1-1, with D possibly matching TRBD1 (5 bases). This CDR3 spans 15 amino acids. Germline V gene sequence: CDR1 SGHAT, CDR2 FQDESV (reference sequence). Trimming stripped 5 bases from V and 1 base from J, with 14 bases between. CDR3 DNA sequence: TGTGCCAGCAGCCCTCAGGGAATCACGAACACTGAAGCTTTCTTT. Translated, it gives CASSPQGITNTEAFF.

A few counts support this clonotype. The rearrangement uses TRBV6-1 and TRBJ2-3, with 9 bases fitting TRBD2. In germline, CDR1 is MNHNS, CDR2 SASEGT. Trimming at V came to 2 bases and at J to 4 bases, leaving 7 bases not matched to a gene. The CDR3 spans 16 residues. In DNA form, the CDR3 reads TGTGCCAGCAGTGAAAGGCGGGGGGGCCACTCAGATACGCAGTATTTT. It is translated as CASSERRGGHSDTQYF.

This clonotype appeared many times. This rearrangement joins TRBV7-9 to TRBJ2-7; weak D call: TRBD1 (5 bases). Germline V gene data show CDR1 as SEHNR and CDR2 as FQNEAQ (reference sequence). The V gene lost 4 bases and the J gene lost 0 bases, with 13 bases spanning the gap. This CDR3 region has 15 residues. CDR3 sequence: CASSSPSTVSYEQYF. The CDR3 nucleotides read TGTGCCAGCAGCTCCCCCTCGACAGTCTCCTACGAGCAGTACTTC.

This clonotype came up a few times. The rearrangement links TRBV30 to TRBJ1-2, with TRBD1 matching over 7 bases. The CDR3 runs 13 residues. CDR1 and CDR2 from the germline V gene are GTSNPN and SVGIG (reference sequence). V trimming: 5 bases; J trimming: 5 bases; junction bases outside the gene matches: 8. CDR3 sequence reads: CAWAQGIPYGYTF. The CDR3 DNA sequence: TGTGCCTGGGCACAGGGGATCCCTTATGGCTACACCTTC.

Concerning this clonotype: The junction shows a germline mismatch at one end, possibly a read error. This rearrangement joins TRBV5-1 to TRBJ1-5, with no clear D. This CDR3 is 15 amino acids long. Per the germline V gene, CDR1 is SGHRS and CDR2 is YFSETQ. The CDR3 loop is CTSSLDPDSNQPQHF. The CDR3 DNA reads as TGCACCAGCAGCTTGGACCCAGATAGCAATCAGCCCCAGCATTTT. Based on the CDR3 plus reference TRBV5-1 and TRBJ1-5, the full variable domain is KAGVTQTPRYLIKTRGQQVTLSCSPISGHRSVSWYQQTPGQGLQFLFEYFSETQRNKGNFPGRFSGRQFSNSRSEMNVSTLELGDSALYLCTSSLDPDSNQPQHFGDGTRLSIL.

The chain employs TRBV6-1 and TRBJ1-1, with a possible D match to TRBD1 (6 bases). Germline V lookup: CDR1 MNHNS, CDR2 SASEGT. Between the trimmed V and J ends, which lost 8 bases and 0 bases, there was a span of 19 bases. The CDR3 has 16 amino acids. The CDR3 DNA sequence: TGTGCCAGCCGCCCTGACTGGACAGTCATGAACACTGAAGCTTTCTTT. This translates into CASRPDWTVMNTEAFF.